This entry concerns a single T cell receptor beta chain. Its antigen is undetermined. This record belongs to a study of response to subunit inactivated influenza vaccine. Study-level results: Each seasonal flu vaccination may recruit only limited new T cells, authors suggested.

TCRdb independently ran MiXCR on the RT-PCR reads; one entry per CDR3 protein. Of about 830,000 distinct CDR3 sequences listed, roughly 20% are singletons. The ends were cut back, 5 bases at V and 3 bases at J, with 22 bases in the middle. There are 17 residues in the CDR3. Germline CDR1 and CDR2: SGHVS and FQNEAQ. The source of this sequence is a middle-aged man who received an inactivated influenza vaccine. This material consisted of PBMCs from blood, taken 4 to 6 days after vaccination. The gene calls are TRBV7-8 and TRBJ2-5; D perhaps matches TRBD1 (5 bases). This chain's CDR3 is CASSERRVGRRKETQYF. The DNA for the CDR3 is TGTGCCAGCAGCGAACGTAGAGTGGGGCGGAGAAAAGAGACCCAGTACTTC.